Below, 2 T cell receptor beta chains from the same sample are listed, as sequenced in a study of blood T cell repertoires in COVID-19. The repertoire was sequenced with immunoSEQ multiplex PCR; TCRdb's copy has only in-frame clones and lacks some. The sample includes 180,000 or so clones, approximately 87% of them seen just once. What was sequenced was peripheral blood. The receptors stem from a woman in her sixties or seventies with COVID-19, enrolled during active disease.

This sequence joins TRBV30 and TRBJ1-2, with D unclear. The CDR3 extends over 14 amino acids. The V gene lost 0 bases and the J gene lost 0 bases, with 8 bases spanning the gap. Per the germline V gene, CDR1 is GTSNPN and CDR2 is SVGIG (reference sequence). Here the CDR3 DNA reads TGTGCCTGGAGTGTGCACATCCCTAACTATGGCTACACCTTC. It codes for CAWSVHIPNYGYTF.

CDR3 DNA: TGTGCCAGCAGCTTAGGGCAGATACAAGAGACCCAGTACTTC. It specifies CASSLGQIQETQYF. The chain links TRBV7-2 to TRBJ2-5, with D hard to call. CDR1 and CDR2 from the germline V gene are SGHTA and FQGNSA. The V end was cut by 1 base, the J end by 2 bases, with 8 bases between. The CDR3 contains 14 residues.